This paragraph covers one T cell receptor beta chain sequence. Sequencing used immunoSEQ multiplex PCR; TCRdb keeps in-frame clones, though not all of them. The data show around 160,000 clones, approximately 80% seen once. The record originates from a study of blood T cell repertoires in COVID-19. This CDR3 has 16 amino acids. V was shortened by 7 bases and J by 0 bases, with 16 bases between the two germline ends. The receptor's source is a man aged 60-69 years with active or convalescent COVID-19. This sequence joins TRBV6-7 and TRBJ1-5; D unclear. TRBV6-7 is flagged as an ORF with uncertain function. The source material was peripheral blood. The CDR3 loop is CASKIYHSYSNQPQHF. The CDR3 region has the DNA TGTGCCAGCAAAATCTACCACAGCTATAGCAATCAGCCCCAGCATTTT.